The T cell receptor beta chain described here comes from a study of T-cell reconstitution after alpha-beta-depleted transplantation in children. For TCRbeta, the library was prepared with unique molecular identifiers. One entry per CDR3 protein results from TCRdb running MiXCR on the PCR reads. The sample lists hundreds of thousands of distinct CDR3 sequences; 30% to 35% were seen once. This CDR3 contains 17 residues. V shed 0 bases and J 0 bases; nucleotides not matched to a gene: 4. Germline V lookup: CDR1 DFQATT, CDR2 SNEGSKA (reference sequence). This clonotype was counted between two and nine times.

The source of this sequence is a human donor who donated a stem cell graft to a child with aplastic anemia. This specimen was PBMCs from the stem cell graft donor, taken from the stem cell graft. The rearrangement links TRBV20-1 to TRBJ2-3; 12 nucleotides agree with TRBD2. The CDR3 sequence: CSARDRTSGTSTDTQYF. The CDR3 DNA reads as TGCAGTGCTAGAGATAGGACTAGCGGGACGAGCACAGATACGCAGTATTTT.